A single sample is the source of the 2 T cell receptor beta chains below, sequenced in a study of OX40 agonist ivuxolimab in advanced cancers. Using immunoSEQ multiplex PCR, the repertoire was profiled, and TCRdb retains in-frame clones only, with some absent. The table lists 65,000 to 100,000 clones, about nine tenths of them singletons. This material consisted of CD4+ or CD8+ T cells sorted from blood, taken in a trial of the OX40 agonist ivuxolimab. Source of these receptors: an adult with an advanced solid tumor such as melanoma, head and neck, liver or kidney cancer.

CDR3 in amino acids: CASSLGQGALGEQYF. The CDR3, as DNA: TGCGCCAGCAGCTTGGGACAGGGGGCGCTGGGCGAGCAGTACTTC. This chain connects TRBV5-1 to TRBJ2-7, with 10 bases identical to TRBD1. Germline V gene lookup returns CDR1 SGHRS and CDR2 YFSETQ. Losses at the gene ends were 0 bases for V and 6 bases for J; bases not matched to a gene: 6. The CDR3 is made up of 15 amino acids.

This clone was recorded once. The gene calls are TRBV18 and TRBJ1-3; unclear D gene. The CDR3 extends over 15 amino acids. CDR1 and CDR2 from the germline V gene are KGHSH and LQKENI. The V and J ends lost 0 bases and 2 bases respectively, with 8 bases between them. The CDR3 DNA reads TGTGCCAGCTCACCACCTGGGTCCCCTGGAAACACCATATATTTT. Amino acid sequence: CASSPPGSPGNTIYF.